The clone carrying this TCR beta chain was found a few times. Its antigen is not identified. The data stem from a study of human T cells and chemical hapten exposure. Background on the study: Scalp application of diphenylcyclopropenone was performed weekly in patients across the entire roughly 26-week study. Overall study findings and caveats: Among TCRs, those above 1 in 1000 frequency were unaffected by DPC sensitization.

TCRdb used MiXCR to reprocess the RACE reads, holding one entry per CDR3 protein. The data show about 380,000 distinct CDR3 sequences, about 4.4% seen once. The time point denotes: patch test 1, 2 weeks after DPC sensitization. Treatment of the sample: therapeutic diphenylcyclopropenone sensitization with weekly scalp DPC. The CDR3 totals 16 residues. With 5 bases clipped from V and 0 bases from J, the junction kept 6 bases outside the gene matches. Germline V lookup: CDR1 SGHTA, CDR2 FQGNSA. The material was whole blood, obtained in connection with sensitization to the hapten diphenylcyclopropenone (DPC). This chain uses TRBV7-2 with TRBJ2-2; TRBD1 matches 7 bases. The receptor comes from a woman in her fifties or sixties with alopecia areata. Some clones in this sample may be carry-over from other donors' samples. The CDR3 here is CASSRRGPSNTGELFF. The CDR3 DNA reads TGTGCCAGCAGCCGTAGGGGGCCTTCGAACACCGGGGAGCTGTTTTTT. Complete variable domain (other parts from reference TRBV7-2 and TRBJ2-2): GAGVSQSPSNKVTEKGKDVELRCDPISGHTALYWYRQSLGQGLEFLIYFQGNSAPDKSGLPSDRFSAERTGGSVSTLTIQRTQQEDSAVYLCASSRRGPSNTGELFFGEGSRLTVL.